The T cell receptor (beta chain) described here comes from a study of tumor and adjacent non-tumor tissue in lung cancer. Three rounds of nested PCR, following a modified ARM-PCR protocol, produced the TCRbeta library. TCRdb called the multiplex PCR reads again in MiXCR, with one record for every CDR3 protein. There are around 74,000 distinct CDR3 sequences in the sample; about two thirds occur only once, and about 27% lies in the top ten. The template was RNA from unsorted bulk tissue. Distant lung tissue was collected more than 3 cm away from the tumor edge. Trimming at V came to 0 bases and at J to 5 bases, leaving 6 bases not matched to a gene. The CDR3 loop spans 17 amino acids. Germline V gene lookup returns CDR1 KGHDR and CDR2 SFDVKD.

What was sequenced was distant non-tumor lung tissue. This chain links TRBV24-1 with TRBJ2-2, with TRBD2 matching over 9 bases. The origin of this receptor is a woman aged 45 to 65 with non-small cell lung cancer. CDR3 sequence: CATSDLHSGRVTGELFF. The DNA for the CDR3 is TGTGCCACCAGTGATTTGCATAGCGGGAGAGTGACCGGGGAGCTGTTTTTT.